What follows are 10 T cell receptor beta chains derived from one specimen sequenced in a study of T cells in Graves' hyperthyroidism and ophthalmopathy. RNA transcripts gave rise to amplified TCR beta CDR3 regions. Researchers ran a first-round RT-PCR on the TCR CDR3 using the HTBI primer set. TCRdb reprocessed the multiplex PCR reads via MiXCR and lists one record per CDR3 protein. The sample lists about 360,000 distinct CDR3 sequences; approximately 15% were seen once. Sequencing was performed on blood. All receptors come from a woman younger than 35 with Graves' hyperthyroidism that later progressed to Graves' ophthalmopathy.

In this sample, this clonotype turned up a few times. The chain uses TRBV28 and TRBJ1-1, with 7 bases that match TRBD1. The germline gives CDR1 MDHEN, CDR2 SYDVKM. V lost 2 bases and J lost 5; bases outside the gene matches: 8. CDR3 length: 15 amino acids. CDR3 DNA: TGTGCCAGCAGTTTAACAGGGGCGAAGATAACTGAAGCTTTCTTT. As protein: CASSLTGAKITEAFF.

J is TRBJ2-3 and V is TRBV4-1, with D perhaps TRBD2 (5 bases). Trimming shortened V by 3 bases and J by 1 base, and 11 bases separated the two germline ends. The CDR3 runs to 15 residues. Germline V gene data show CDR1 as MGHRA and CDR2 as YSYEKL. CDR3 in amino acids: CASSHSGMGTDTQYF. CDR3 DNA: TGCGCCAGCAGCCACTCCGGGATGGGCACAGATACGCAGTATTTT.

This clonotype was seen only a few times. The rearrangement uses TRBV5-1 and TRBJ1-2; 7 bases are a match to TRBD1. The germline CDR1 and CDR2 sequences are SGHRS and YFSETQ. V was pared by 4 bases and J by 8 bases, with 8 bases of the junction left unmatched. CDR3 length equals 13 residues. The CDR3 protein is CASSPSTGFGYTF. CDR3 in DNA: TGCGCCAGCAGCCCATCGACAGGGTTCGGCTACACCTTC.

The gene calls are TRBV6-5 and TRBJ1-5; tentatively, D is TRBD1 (5 bases). The CDR3 covers 15 residues. V lost 0 bases and J lost 6, with 12 bases in between. Germline lookup yields CDR1 MNHEY and CDR2 SVGAGI. The CDR3 spells CASSYSLRVGQPQHF. The CDR3 DNA follows: TGTGCCAGCAGTTACTCCCTCAGGGTGGGTCAGCCCCAGCATTTT.

This clonotype was counted ten times or more. The J gene is TRBJ2-3, the V gene TRBV6-1; D uncertain. Germline CDR1 and CDR2: MNHNS and SASEGT. This CDR3 comprises 12 residues. Trimming left V 11 bases short and J 0 bases short, with 9 bases between. CDR3 sequence (DNA): TGTGCCTCCCGTTCTAGCACAGATACGCAGTATTTT. This gives the protein CASRSSTDTQYF.

This clonotype was observed a handful of times. The chain uses TRBV19 and TRBJ2-7, with a weak D call TRBD2 (6 bases). This CDR3 is built from 13 residues. Germline V CDR1 and CDR2: LNHDA, SQIVND (reference sequence). Trimming stripped 9 bases from V and 4 bases from J, with 16 bases between. This chain's CDR3 is CASSPGLFYEQYF. Here the CDR3 DNA reads TGTGCCAGCTCCCCGGGACTGTTTTACGAGCAGTACTTC.

This clonotype was counted ten times or more. This chain uses TRBV12-3 or TRBV12-4 with TRBJ1-6; D is unresolved. Trimming took 1 base from V and 5 from J, leaving 0 bases between them. CDR3 length: 12 residues. CDR3 nucleotides: TGTGCCAGCAGTTTAGATAATTCACCCCTCCACTTT. As protein: CASSLDNSPLHF.

This clonotype was seen a few times. The genes are TRBV4-1 and TRBJ2-7; no firm D call. Germline CDR1 reads MGHRA; CDR2 reads YSYEKL. Trimming left V 1 base short and J 2 bases short, with 12 bases between. The CDR3 loop spans 15 amino acids. The CDR3 loop is CASSQVAESPYEQYF. CDR3 sequence (DNA): TGCGCCAGCAGCCAAGTCGCAGAGTCCCCCTACGAGCAGTACTTC.

This clonotype was seen a few times. One junction end disagrees with the germline gene, perhaps due to a read error. The V call is TRBV5-4, the J call TRBJ1-1; possible D gene TRBD1, 6 bases. Germline V gene data show CDR1 as SGHNT and CDR2 as YYREEE (reference sequence). The CDR3 is made up of 14 amino acids. The CDR3 reads CVGQGRGGGTEAFF. The CDR3, as DNA: TGCGTGGGCCAGGGGAGGGGTGGCGGCACTGAAGCTTTCTTT.

This clonotype was found a few times. This chain uses TRBV11-2 with TRBJ1-3, with D uncertain. The CDR3 extends over 18 amino acids. Germline assignment: CDR1 SGHAT and CDR2 FQNNGV. Trimming took 4 bases from V and 0 from J, leaving 19 bases between them. The DNA of the CDR3 is TGTGCCAGCAGCTCTCGACCGGGCCCCGAGAGCTCTGGAAACACCATATATTTT. Its protein product is CASSSRPGPESSGNTIYF.